This T cell receptor (beta chain) is from a study of siplizumab effects on memory and regulatory T cells. Findings and caveats of the study: Unstimulated subsets captured only a minor fraction of alloreactive clones. Naive T cells apparently outstripped memory cells in diversity and seemed major alloresponse contributors. An assignable naive or memory phenotype was lacking in roughly 75-96% of proliferating CD4+ or CD8+ clones. Siplizumab significantly lowered the alloreactive sequences that could be traced to unstimulated CD4+ memory cells.

Only one count was recorded for this clone. The antigen is unknown. The CDR3 is 13 amino acids. The germline V and J ends were trimmed by 0 bases and 7 bases, with 10 bases remaining between them. Germline assignment: CDR1 SGHNT and CDR2 YYREEE (reference sequence). Sequenced by immunoSEQ multiplex PCR; TCRdb stores in-frame clones only, minus some. In the table there are 65,000 to 70,000 clones, approximately 89% of which are singletons. The sequence came from a human donor in good health. The V gene is TRBV5-4, the J gene TRBJ2-5, with a possible D match to TRBD1 (6 bases). Sequencing was done on a sample of Tregs sorted from blood. The CDR3 region is CASSLGLGGTQYF. The CDR3 DNA follows: TGTGCCAGCAGCTTGGGGCTAGGGGGGACCCAGTACTTC.